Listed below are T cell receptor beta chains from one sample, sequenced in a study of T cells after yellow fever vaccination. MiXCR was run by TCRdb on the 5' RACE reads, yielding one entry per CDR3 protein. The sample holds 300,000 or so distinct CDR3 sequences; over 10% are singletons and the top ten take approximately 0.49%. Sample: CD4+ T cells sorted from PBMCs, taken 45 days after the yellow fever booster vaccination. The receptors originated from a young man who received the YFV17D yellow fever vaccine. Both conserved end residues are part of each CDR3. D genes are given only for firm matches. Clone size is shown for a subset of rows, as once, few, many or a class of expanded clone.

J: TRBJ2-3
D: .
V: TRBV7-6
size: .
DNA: TGTGCCAGCAGCACCGCCATCACAGATACGCAGTATTTT
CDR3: CASSTAITDTQYF

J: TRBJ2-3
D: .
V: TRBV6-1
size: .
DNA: TGTGCCAGCACCCCTAGGGCTAGCTCAGATACGCAGTATTTT
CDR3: CASTPRASSDTQYF

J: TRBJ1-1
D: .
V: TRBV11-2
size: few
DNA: TGTGCCAGCAGCTCGCGGTTCACTGAAGCTTTCTTT
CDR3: CASSSRFTEAFF

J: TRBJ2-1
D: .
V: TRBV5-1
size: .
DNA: TGCGCCAGCAGCTTACAAGGGAATGACTACAATGAGCAGTTCTTC
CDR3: CASSLQGNDYNEQFF

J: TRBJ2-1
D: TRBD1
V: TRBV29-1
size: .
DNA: TGCACGGGGCAGGGGGCCCTCAATGAGCAGTTCTTC
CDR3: CTGQGALNEQFF

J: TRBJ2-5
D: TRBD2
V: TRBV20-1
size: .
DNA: TGCAGTGCTTCCGGGACTAGCGGTTTACAAGAGACCCAGTACTTC
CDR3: CSASGTSGLQETQYF

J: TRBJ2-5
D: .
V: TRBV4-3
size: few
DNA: TGCGCCAGCAGCCAAGATCTGAGGGAGACCCAGTACTTC
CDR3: CASSQDLRETQYF

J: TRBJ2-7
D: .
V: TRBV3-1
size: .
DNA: TGTGCCAGCAGCCAAGATTACTCCTACGAGCAGTACTTC
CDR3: CASSQDYSYEQYF

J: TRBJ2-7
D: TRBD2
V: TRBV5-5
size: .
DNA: TGTGCCAGCAGTTTCGGACTAGCGGGAGGGCCGGGTGAGCAGTACTTC
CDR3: CASSFGLAGGPGEQYF

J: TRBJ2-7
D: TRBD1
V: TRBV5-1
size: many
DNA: TGCGCCAGCAGCCGAGAGGGACAGACCTACGAGCAGTACTTC
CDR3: CASSREGQTYEQYF

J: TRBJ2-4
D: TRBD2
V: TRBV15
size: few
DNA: TGTGCCACGACGGGAGGGGTCAAAAACATTCAGTACTTC
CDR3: CATTGGVKNIQYF

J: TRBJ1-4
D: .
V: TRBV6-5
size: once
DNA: TGTGCCAGCAGGGACAGAGGAGATGAAAAACTGTTTTTT
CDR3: CASRDRGDEKLFF

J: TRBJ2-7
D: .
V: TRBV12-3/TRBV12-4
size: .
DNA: TGTGCCAGCAGCCGGTCGCCTCTACTAAAGGGCGAGCAGTACTTC
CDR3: CASSRSPLLKGEQYF

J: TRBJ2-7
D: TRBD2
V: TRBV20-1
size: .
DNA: TGCAGTGCTAGTCCCCTACTAGCGGGAGACTACGAGCAGTACTTC
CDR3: CSASPLLAGDYEQYF

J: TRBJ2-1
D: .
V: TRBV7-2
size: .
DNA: TGTGCCAGCAGCTCCTCCCCGACCCGCAATGAGCAGTTCTTC
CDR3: CASSSSPTRNEQFF

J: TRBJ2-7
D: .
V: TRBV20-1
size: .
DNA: TGCAGTGCTAGGTCCTCCCCCTCGACTATAACCTACGAGCAGTACTTC
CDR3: CSARSSPSTITYEQYF

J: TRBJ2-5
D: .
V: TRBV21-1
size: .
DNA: TGTGCCAGCAGCAAACGACAGGGTGGTGAGACCCAGTACTTC
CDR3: CASSKRQGGETQYF

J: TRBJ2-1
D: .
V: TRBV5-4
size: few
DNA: TGTGCCAGCAGCCCTGGTCGAGGGGGTCGGGAGCAGTTCTTC
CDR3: CASSPGRGGREQFF

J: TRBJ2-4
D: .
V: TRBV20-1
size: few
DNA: TGCAGTGCTAGTCTTCGGGGCCTAGCCAAAAACATTCAGTACTTC
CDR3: CSASLRGLAKNIQYF

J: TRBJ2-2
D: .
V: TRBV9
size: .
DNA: TGTGCCAGCAGCGGACCTAGCGCGAACACCGGGGAGCTGTTTTTT
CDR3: CASSGPSANTGELFF

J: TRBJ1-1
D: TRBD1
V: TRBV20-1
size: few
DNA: TGCAGTGCTAAGGTCCAGGGGGCCGAAGCTTTCTTT
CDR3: CSAKVQGAEAFF

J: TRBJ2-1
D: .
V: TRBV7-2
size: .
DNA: TGTGCCAGCAGCCCCCCCCCGGTAGGGGGAAATGAGCAGTTCTTC
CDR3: CASSPPPVGGNEQFF

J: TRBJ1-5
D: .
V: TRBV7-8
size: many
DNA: TGTGCCAGCAGCCCCGACAGCCTCAATCAGCCCCAGCATTTT
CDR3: CASSPDSLNQPQHF

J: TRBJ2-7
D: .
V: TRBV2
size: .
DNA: TGTGCCAGCAGTGAAGCGGTGGGCAGAATTACCTCCTACGAGCAGTACTTC
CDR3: CASSEAVGRITSYEQYF

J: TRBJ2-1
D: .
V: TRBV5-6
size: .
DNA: TGTGCCAGCAGCTTGGGAGCTCGAAGCTCCTACAATGAGCAGTTCTTC
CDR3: CASSLGARSSYNEQFF

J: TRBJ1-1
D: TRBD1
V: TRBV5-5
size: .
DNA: TGTGCCAGCAGCCTGCAACCGGACAGGGGCAACACTGAAGCTTTCTTT
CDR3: CASSLQPDRGNTEAFF

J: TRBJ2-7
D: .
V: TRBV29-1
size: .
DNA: TGCAGCGTTGGAGGGGAGGACGAGCAGTACTTC
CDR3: CSVGGEDEQYF

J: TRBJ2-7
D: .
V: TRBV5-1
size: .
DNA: TGCGCCAGCAGCTTGGGAGGGTCCCACGAGCAGTACTTC
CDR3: CASSLGGSHEQYF

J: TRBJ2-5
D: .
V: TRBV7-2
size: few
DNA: TGTGCCAGCAGCCCTGGTAATGGGAAACAAGAGACCCAGTACTTC
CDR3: CASSPGNGKQETQYF

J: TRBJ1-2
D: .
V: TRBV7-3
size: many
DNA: TGTGCCAGCAGCTCCGGGACGGAGTATGGCTACACCTTC
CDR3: CASSSGTEYGYTF

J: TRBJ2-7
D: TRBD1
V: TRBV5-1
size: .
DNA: TGCGCCAGCAGCAACGGACAGGCCTATGGGCAGTACTTC
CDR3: CASSNGQAYGQYF

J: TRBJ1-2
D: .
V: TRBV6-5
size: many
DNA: TGTGCCAGCAGTCCCACGGGAGGGACTGGCTACACCTTC
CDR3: CASSPTGGTGYTF

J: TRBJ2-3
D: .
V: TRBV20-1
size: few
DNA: TGCAGTGCTCGGACTGGCGGCACAGATACGCAGTATTTT
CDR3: CSARTGGTDTQYF

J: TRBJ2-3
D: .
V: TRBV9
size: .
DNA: TGTGCCAGCAGCGTAGTTGGATTCACAGATACGCAGTATTTT
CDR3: CASSVVGFTDTQYF

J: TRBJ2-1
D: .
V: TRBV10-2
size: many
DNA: TGCGCCAGCAAGGGTTCGGGCTCCTACAATGAGCAGTTCTTC
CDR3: CASKGSGSYNEQFF

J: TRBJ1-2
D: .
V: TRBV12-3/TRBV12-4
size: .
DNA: TGTGCCAGCAGCCCACAGGGCCGCAATGGCTACACCTTC
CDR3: CASSPQGRNGYTF

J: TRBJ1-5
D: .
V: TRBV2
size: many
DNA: TGTGCCAGCAGTGTCGACAGGTCGGATCAGCCCCAGCATTTT
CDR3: CASSVDRSDQPQHF

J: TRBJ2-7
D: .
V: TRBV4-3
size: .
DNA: TGCGCCAGCAGCCAAGAGACGTTATTCGAGCAGTACTTC
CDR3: CASSQETLFEQYF

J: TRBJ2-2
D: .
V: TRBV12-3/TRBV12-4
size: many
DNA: TGTGCCAGCAGTTTGAAGCGAAACACCGGGGAGCTGTTTTTT
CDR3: CASSLKRNTGELFF

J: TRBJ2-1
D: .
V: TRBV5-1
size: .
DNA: TGCGCCAGCAGCTTACGCCAGGGTTTCGGGAGCTCCTACAATGAGCAGTTCTTC
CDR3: CASSLRQGFGSSYNEQFF